The T cell receptor (beta chain) under discussion was sequenced for a study of T-cell reconstitution after alpha-beta-depleted transplantation in children (dated by TCRdb to the mid-2010s). Concerning the study at large: T-cell immune reconstitution after TCRalphabeta/CD19-depleted allogeneic hematopoietic cell transplantation in children was quantitatively tracked in the study by means of TCR repertoire profiling.

With respect to this clonotype: Its antigen is not yet known. Base quality data are lacking; no much larger clone is found one base away.

CDR1 and CDR2, per the germline V gene (reference sequence), are DFQATT and SNEGSKA. There are 10 amino acids in the CDR3, from cysteine to phenylalanine inclusive. Only the CDR3 DNA stays, 30 bases, in frame from base 1. A distance of 8 bases separates the germline ends of V and J, which lose 3 bases and 9 bases respectively. Library preparation used PCR. Sequencing took place on an Illumina HiSeq 2500. Molecular barcoding was employed in the preparation of TCR libraries, with unique molecular identifiers being used to normalize TCRbeta repertoire quantification. TCRdb reanalyzed the raw reads on its own, using fastp at Q25 for trimming and MiXCR for clone calling, and kept in-frame beta chains. Under each unique CDR3 protein, matching rows form one entry showing the most common genes and DNA. For this sample the table gives about 400,000 distinct CDR3 sequences, of which roughly 20% were detected only once. The top ten clones comprise less than 4.5% of the sample.

Sequences were derived from PBMCs from the stem cell graft donor, sampled from the stem cell graft. The receptor was derived from a human donor who donated a stem cell graft to a child with acute myeloid leukemia. The chain is made from TRBV20-1 and TRBJ2-5, with the identity of the D gene unclear. The CDR3 loop reads CSARGPPQYF. DNA sequence: TGCAGTGCTAGGGGCCCGCCCCAGTACTTC.